The 19 T cell receptor beta chains below come from one sample, sequenced in a study of blood T cell repertoires in COVID-19. Generated by immunoSEQ multiplex PCR, the TCRdb table keeps only in-frame clones and is missing some. The repertoire holds some 350,000 clones, 80% to 90% seen once, with roughly 0.99% in the top ten. The specimen was PBMCs or T cells enriched from blood (not recorded which). The receptor set was obtained from a man aged 18 to 29 who had recovered from COVID-19.

CDR3 region: CASSPTGTFSTDTQYF. The CDR3 region has the DNA TGTGCCAGCTCACCGACAGGGACTTTTAGCACAGATACGCAGTATTTT. The chain has TRBV18 and TRBJ2-3; D is possibly TRBD1 (7 bases). Germline CDR1 and CDR2: KGHSH and LQKENI. Trimming shortened V by 3 bases and J by 0 bases, and 13 bases separated the two germline ends. The CDR3 totals 16 residues. Filled out from reference TRBV18 and TRBJ2-3, the complete variable domain reads NAGVMQNPRHLVRRRGQEARLRCSPMKGHSHVYWYRQLPEEGLKFMVYLQKENIIDESGMPKERFSAEFPKEGPSILRIQQVVRGDSAAYFCASSPTGTFSTDTQYFGPGTRLTVL.

V is TRBV19 and J is TRBJ2-3; TRBD1 might be the D (6 bases). Trimming took 5 bases from V and 4 from J, leaving 10 bases between them. This CDR3 has 13 residues. The germline V gene has CDR1 LNHDA and CDR2 SQIVND (reference sequence). CDR3 coding DNA: TGTGCCAGTAGTGTCGCAGGGGCAGATACGCAGTATTTT. Its protein product is CASSVAGADTQYF.

J is TRBJ1-4 and V is TRBV28, with 8 bases identical to TRBD1. The CDR3 has 15 residues. CDR1 is MDHEN and CDR2 is SYDVKM in the germline V gene. The J segment lost 8 bases and the V segment lost 4 bases, leaving 9 bases of the junction unmatched. The CDR3 region is CASSYNQGASEKLFF. The CDR3 DNA reads as TGTGCCAGCAGTTATAATCAGGGGGCTAGCGAAAAACTGTTTTTT.

The chain employs TRBV29-1 and TRBJ1-4, with D hard to call. V was trimmed by 5 bases and J by 4 bases, leaving 11 bases between them. CDR3 length: 13 residues. The germline V gene has CDR1 SQVTM and CDR2 ANQGSEA. The CDR3 loop reads CSVMEAGNEKLFF. Here the CDR3 DNA reads TGCAGCGTTATGGAGGCCGGTAATGAAAAACTGTTTTTT.

This sequence joins TRBV6-5 and TRBJ2-1, with 9 bases matching TRBD1. V lost 2 bases and J lost 7; bases outside the gene matches: 6. The CDR3 is 15 residues long. CDR1 is MNHEY, CDR2 SVGAGI, per germline. CDR3 sequence reads: CASSYGGQGGNEQFF. The DNA for the CDR3 is TGTGCCAGCAGTTACGGGGGACAGGGTGGGAATGAGCAGTTCTTC.

The V and J genes are TRBV3-1 (or the pseudogene TRBV3-2) and TRBJ1-3; D gene unclear. This CDR3 has 16 amino acids. Trimming left V 4 bases short and J 0 bases short, with 13 bases between. The germline gives CDR1 LGHDT, CDR2 YNNKEL (reference sequence). The CDR3 bases are TGTGCCAGCAGCCGGGTCCTGGAGCTCTCTGGAAACACCATATATTTT. Translation: CASSRVLELSGNTIYF.

This chain links TRBV6-4 with TRBJ1-1; 7 bases are shared with TRBD1. With 5 bases clipped from V and 1 base from J, the junction kept 7 bases outside the gene matches. Germline lookup yields CDR1 MRHNA and CDR2 SNTAGT. CDR3 length: 15 residues. CDR3 amino acids: CASSLQGLGNTEAFF. The CDR3 nucleotides are TGTGCCAGCAGTTTACAGGGGCTGGGGAACACTGAAGCTTTCTTT.

This clone came up once. V usage is TRBV5-5 and J usage is TRBJ2-7, with D perhaps TRBD1 (5 bases). Germline CDR1 and CDR2: SGHKS and YYEKEE (reference sequence). Trimming took off 2 bases at V and 7 bases at J, with 13 bases between the two ends. CDR3 size: 13 residues. For the CDR3, the DNA is TGTGCCAGCAGCTTCTCGACAGATTTGGAGCAGTACTTC. Translation gives CASSFSTDLEQYF.

The V gene is TRBV7-2, the J gene TRBJ1-2; 8 bases fit TRBD1. V trimming: 5 bases; J trimming: 7 bases; junction bases outside the gene matches: 3. The CDR3 length is 12 residues. Germline V gives CDR1 SGHTA, CDR2 FQGNSA. CDR3 DNA sequence: TGTGCCAGCAGCCAAACAGGGGGTGGCTACACCTTC. It codes for CASSQTGGGYTF.

The rearrangement joins TRBV7-9 to TRBJ2-3; 9 bases align to TRBD2. Germline values: CDR1 SEHNR, CDR2 FQNEAQ (reference sequence). V dropped 8 bases and J dropped 8; count of bases not matched to a gene: 8. The CDR3 covers 13 residues. The CDR3 DNA sequence: TGTGCCAGCGACGGCGGGGGGGCGGGTACGCAGTATTTT. Protein sequence: CASDGGGAGTQYF.

The V gene is TRBV3-1 (or the pseudogene TRBV3-2), the J gene TRBJ2-1; 12 bases align to TRBD2. CDR1 is LGHDT and CDR2 is YNNKEL in the germline V gene (reference sequence). The CDR3 loop spans 14 amino acids. V was pared by 9 bases and J by 2 bases, with 2 bases of the junction left unmatched. CDR3 bases: TGTGCCAGTGCTAGCGGGGGGGCCTACAATGAGCAGTTCTTC. This encodes CASASGGAYNEQFF.

The chain couples TRBV19 to TRBJ1-5; 9 nucleotides line up with TRBD1. The J segment lost 4 bases and the V segment lost 5 bases, leaving 6 bases of the junction unmatched. Germline CDR1 is LNHDA and CDR2 is SQIVND (reference sequence). The CDR3 has 15 residues. The CDR3, as DNA: TGTGCCAGTAGTTCTTTAGGGACAGGGAATCAGCCCCAGCATTTT. Translating it yields CASSSLGTGNQPQHF.

The rearrangement links TRBV2 to TRBJ2-7; D may be TRBD1 (5 bases). Germline V lookup: CDR1 SNHLY, CDR2 FYNNEI. The CDR3 consists of 15 residues. V was cut by 4 bases and J by 0 bases, with 13 bases left in between. The CDR3 DNA follows: TGTGCCAGCAGTGTTGGGGCGTTGGGCTCCTACGAGCAGTACTTC. Translation: CASSVGALGSYEQYF.

The chain employs TRBV5-4 and TRBJ1-1; D perhaps matches TRBD1 (5 bases). V lost 4 bases, J lost 5 bases, and 15 bases lay in between. This CDR3 spans 14 amino acids. CDR1 and CDR2 from the germline V gene are SGHNT and YYREEE (reference sequence). For the CDR3, the DNA is TGTGCCAGCAGCCCACCTATAAGGGGTACTGAAGCTTTCTTT. This encodes CASSPPIRGTEAFF.

V is TRBV21-1 and J is TRBJ1-5. TRBV21-1 is a known pseudogene. The CDR3 is made up of 12 amino acids. This CDR3 is CASSKGGQPQHF. In DNA, the CDR3 is TGTGCCAGCAGCAAAGGCGGTCAGCCCCAGCATTTT.

This chain joins TRBV24-1 and TRBJ2-2; 11 bases align to TRBD1. The V gene end was trimmed by 3 bases and the J gene end by 7 bases; junction bases not matched to a gene: 12. The CDR3 loop spans 18 amino acids. Germline CDR1 is KGHDR and CDR2 is SFDVKD. CDR3 region: CATSDISRDRGIVGELFF. The CDR3 DNA reads as TGTGCCACCAGTGATATATCCCGGGACAGGGGGATCGTCGGGGAGCTGTTTTTT.

This clone has only one observation. The gene calls are TRBV6-5 and TRBJ1-5; possibly TRBD1 for D (5 bases). V was shortened by 8 bases and J by 5 bases, with 16 bases between the two germline ends. CDR1 and CDR2 from the germline V gene are MNHEY and SVGAGI. CDR3 length: 14 residues. The CDR3 bases are TGTGCCAGCCGTATAGGCAGGGTACATCAGCCCCAGCATTTT. Protein product: CASRIGRVHQPQHF.

The rearrangement uses TRBV28 and TRBJ2-2; D gene uncertain. This CDR3 has 14 residues. V was shortened by 8 bases and J by 3 bases, with 13 bases between the two germline ends. The germline V gene has CDR1 MDHEN and CDR2 SYDVKM. The CDR3 region is CASHTPRDTGELFF. CDR3 in DNA: TGTGCCAGCCACACCCCCCGGGACACCGGGGAGCTGTTTTTT. The full variable domain, its missing parts supplied by reference TRBV28 and TRBJ2-2, is DVKVTQSSRYLVKRTGEKVFLECVQDMDHENMFWYRQDPGLGLRLIYFSYDVKMKEKGDIPEGYSVSREKKERFSLILESASTNQTSMYLCASHTPRDTGELFFGEGSRLTVL.

The gene calls are TRBV9 and TRBJ1-2; TRBD1 matches at 8 bases. J gave up 8 bases and V 5 bases, and 11 bases lay outside the gene matches. Germline V CDR1 and CDR2: SGDLS, YYNGEE. There are 14 residues in the CDR3. The CDR3 region is CASRAQGDEEGYTF. The CDR3 DNA follows: TGTGCCAGCAGGGCACAGGGGGATGAAGAAGGCTACACCTTC.